Following are 32 T cell receptor beta chains from one sample sequenced in a study of PD-L1 blockade in urothelial cancer. Some clones are missing from TCRdb's copy, which holds only in-frame ones; the method was immunoSEQ multiplex PCR. The sample lists under 50,000 clones; 90% were seen once. Sequenced here: PBMCs, sampled around atezolizumab (anti-PD-L1) treatment. These receptors all stem from a man in his sixties or seventies with urothelial cancer.

CDR3 sequence reads: CASSSPRADTQYF. CDR3 sequence (DNA): TGTGCCAGCAGCTCCCCGAGGGCAGATACGCAGTATTTT. The J gene is TRBJ2-3, the V gene TRBV5-4; D is possibly TRBD2 (5 bases). The CDR3 totals 13 residues. CDR1 and CDR2 from the germline V gene are SGHNT and YYREEE (reference sequence). The germline V and J ends were trimmed by 3 bases and 4 bases, with 9 bases remaining between them.

The J gene is TRBJ1-2, the V gene TRBV5-4, with 10 nucleotides matching TRBD1. Looked up from germline, CDR1 is SGHNT and CDR2 is YYREEE (reference sequence). The CDR3 spans 17 residues. J gave up 4 bases and V 4 bases, and 13 bases lay outside the gene matches. CDR3 coding DNA: TGTGCCAGCAGCCTCGACAGGGGGCTGGGCTTTAGCTATGGCTACACCTTC. It codes for CASSLDRGLGFSYGYTF. The full variable domain, rest sourced from reference TRBV5-4 and TRBJ1-2, is ETGVTQSPTHLIKTRGQQVTLRCSSQSGHNTVSWYQQALGQGPQFIFQYYREEENGRGNFPPRFSGLQFPNYSSELNVNALELDDSALYLCASSLDRGLGFSYGYTFGSGTRLTVV.

The chain carries TRBV27 and TRBJ2-1; D not resolved. CDR3 length equals 15 residues. V was cut by 7 bases and J by 6 bases, with 19 bases left in between. The germline gives CDR1 MNHEY, CDR2 SMNVEV (reference sequence). As DNA, the CDR3 is TGTGCCAGCATGATGGAGCCTTTTAAGTTCAATGAGCAGTTCTTC. Translation: CASMMEPFKFNEQFF.

The chain recombines TRBV7-2 with TRBJ1-3; 7 bases align to TRBD1. With 5 bases clipped from V and 0 bases from J, the junction kept 4 bases outside the gene matches. CDR1 and CDR2 from the germline V gene are SGHTA and FQGNSA. The CDR3 loop spans 15 amino acids. The CDR3 is CASSPGQASGNTIYF. Written as DNA, the CDR3 is TGTGCCAGCAGCCCCGGACAGGCCTCTGGAAACACCATATATTTT.

The J gene is TRBJ2-3, the V gene TRBV30; 7 positions match TRBD2. The CDR3 is 14 residues long. CDR1 GTSNPN and CDR2 SVGIG come from the germline V gene (reference sequence). V gave up 1 base and J gave up 1 base; unmatched junction bases: 2. For the CDR3, the DNA is TGTGCCTGGAGTGAGCTAGCGGGCACAGATACGCAGTATTTT. Protein product: CAWSELAGTDTQYF.

The chain employs TRBV28 and TRBJ2-1; 13 nucleotides align to TRBD2. V trimming: 5 bases; J trimming: 8 bases; junction bases outside the gene matches: 6. Germline V CDR1 and CDR2: MDHEN, SYDVKM. This CDR3 region has 15 residues. DNA of the CDR3: TGTGCCAGCAGTGAACTAGCGGGAGGGGGCGATGAGCAGTTCTTC. Protein product: CASSELAGGGDEQFF.

V is TRBV7-9 and J is TRBJ1-1; TRBD1 is a possible D gene (5 bases). Germline values: CDR1 SEHNR, CDR2 FQNEAQ (reference sequence). V shed 0 bases and J shed 7 bases, with 9 bases lying between them. The CDR3 has 13 amino acids. CDR3 in DNA: TGTGCCAGCAGCTTAGCGGAGCAGGGTGAAGCTTTCTTT. Translation: CASSLAEQGEAFF. The complete variable domain, with remaining parts taken from reference TRBV7-9 and TRBJ1-1, reads DTGVSQNPRHKITKRGQNVTFRCDPISEHNRLYWYRQTLGQGPEFLTYFQNEAQLEKSRLLSDRFSAERPKGSFSTLEIQRTEQGDSAMYLCASSLAEQGEAFFGQGTRLTVV.

This chain joins TRBV15 and TRBJ2-5; a possible D gene is TRBD1 (5 bases). V was pared by 5 bases and J by 0 bases, with 7 bases between. Germline V gene sequence: CDR1 LNHNV, CDR2 YYDKDF (reference sequence). The CDR3 contains 13 residues. The CDR3 DNA reads TGTGCCACCAGCGCAGGGAACCAAGAGACCCAGTACTTC. As protein: CATSAGNQETQYF.

J is TRBJ2-2 and V is TRBV5-4, with 10 positions matching TRBD1. The CDR3 totals 17 residues. The J segment lost 7 bases and the V segment lost 4 bases, leaving 13 bases of the junction unmatched. Germline V gene sequence: CDR1 SGHNT, CDR2 YYREEE (reference sequence). The CDR3 DNA reads TGTGCCAGCAGCCGGCCTGAGGGACAGGGGAGGATCGGGGAGCTGTTTTTT. Encoded protein: CASSRPEGQGRIGELFF. Full variable domain (outside the CDR3, taken from reference TRBV5-4 and TRBJ2-2): ETGVTQSPTHLIKTRGQQVTLRCSSQSGHNTVSWYQQALGQGPQFIFQYYREEENGRGNFPPRFSGLQFPNYSSELNVNALELDDSALYLCASSRPEGQGRIGELFFGEGSRLTVL.

The chain has TRBV28 and TRBJ2-3; TRBD1 matches 10 bases. Germline-derived CDR1 and CDR2 are MDHEN and SYDVKM. J was trimmed by 3 bases and V by 5 bases; bases with no gene match: 5. This CDR3 is 15 amino acids long. The CDR3 sequence: CASSPGQGWTDTQYF. The CDR3 DNA reads as TGTGCCAGCAGTCCGGGACAGGGGTGGACAGATACGCAGTATTTT.

V usage is TRBV5-1 and J usage is TRBJ2-2, with D hard to call. In germline, CDR1 is SGHRS, CDR2 YFSETQ. V was shortened by 5 bases and J by 7 bases, with 6 bases between the two germline ends. This CDR3 contains 11 residues. This CDR3 is CASSEYGELFF. The CDR3 region has the DNA TGCGCCAGCAGTGAGTACGGGGAGCTGTTTTTT.

The chain has TRBV5-1 and TRBJ2-3; TRBD2 matches at 7 bases. CDR3 length equals 16 residues. Germline loops: CDR1 SGHRS, CDR2 YFSETQ. Losses at the gene ends were 4 bases for V and 2 bases for J; bases not matched to a gene: 10. The CDR3 DNA is TGCGCCAGCAGCGGAGCCGGGACTACCTTCACAGATACGCAGTATTTT. Translation gives CASSGAGTTFTDTQYF. Supplemented by reference TRBV5-1 and TRBJ2-3, the full variable domain reads KAGVTQTPRYLIKTRGQQVTLSCSPISGHRSVSWYQQTPGQGLQFLFEYFSETQRNKGNFPGRFSGRQFSNSRSEMNVSTLELGDSALYLCASSGAGTTFTDTQYFGPGTRLTVL.

The gene calls are TRBV13 and TRBJ2-7; 9 nucleotides line up with TRBD2. The J segment lost 2 bases and the V segment lost 7 bases, leaving 6 bases of the junction unmatched. The CDR3 extends over 14 amino acids. Germline V CDR1 and CDR2: PRHDT, FYEKMQ (reference sequence). CDR3 protein: CASTLAGTAYEQYF. In nucleotides, the CDR3 is TGTGCCAGCACCCTAGCGGGGACAGCCTACGAGCAGTACTTC.

The CDR3 DNA reads TGTGCCAGCAGTTTCGCAACTAATGAAAAACTGTTTTTT. This encodes CASSFATNEKLFF. V and J are TRBV25-1 and TRBJ1-4; D not certain. The ends were cut back, 5 bases at V and 0 bases at J, with 4 bases in the middle. The germline V gene encodes CDR1 MGHDK and CDR2 SYGVNS. The CDR3 has 13 amino acids.

The rearrangement uses TRBV28 and TRBJ2-6; tentative D call: TRBD2 (6 bases). Trimming took off 6 bases at V and 2 bases at J, with 14 bases between the two ends. The germline V gene has CDR1 MDHEN and CDR2 SYDVKM. This CDR3 has 16 residues. This chain's CDR3 is CASSSAGLTGANVLTF. The CDR3 region has the DNA TGTGCCAGCAGCAGCGCGGGACTTACTGGGGCCAACGTCCTGACTTTC.

This chain uses TRBV28 with TRBJ2-1; 13 nucleotides line up with TRBD2. The CDR3 has 16 amino acids. Germline V CDR1 and CDR2: MDHEN, SYDVKM. V gave up 5 bases and J gave up 6 bases; unmatched junction bases: 7. The CDR3 reads CASSVAWTSGSNEQFF. In DNA, the CDR3 is TGTGCCAGCAGTGTGGCGTGGACTAGCGGGAGCAATGAGCAGTTCTTC.

The chain has TRBV19 and TRBJ2-5; 9 bases agree with TRBD1. Trimming removed 3 bases from V and 4 bases from J; junction bases left unmatched: 6. This CDR3 has 15 amino acids. Germline assignment: CDR1 LNHDA and CDR2 SQIVND (reference sequence). The CDR3 protein is CASSIGQGRSETQYF. CDR3 nucleotides: TGTGCCAGTAGTATCGGACAGGGGAGATCAGAGACCCAGTACTTC.

The CDR3 sequence: CASSGQGAQETQYF. For the CDR3, the DNA is TGTGCCAGTAGCGGACAGGGGGCCCAAGAGACCCAGTACTTC. V and J are TRBV19 and TRBJ2-5, with 11 positions matching TRBD1. Germline lookup yields CDR1 LNHDA and CDR2 SQIVND (reference sequence). After removal of 6 bases from V and 1 base from J, the junction contained 1 base not matched to a gene. The CDR3 length is 14 residues.

The J gene is TRBJ1-3, the V gene TRBV9; 7 bases agree with TRBD1. CDR1 and CDR2 from the germline V gene are SGDLS and YYNGEE. The CDR3 consists of 16 residues. Unmatched junction bases numbered 6, after V lost 1 base and J lost 2 bases. The CDR3 bases are TGTGCCAGCAGCGTAACGGGGACAGAAACTGGAAACACCATATATTTT. Translated, it gives CASSVTGTETGNTIYF.

This clone was detected once. This chain joins TRBV11-2 and TRBJ1-2, with 7 positions matching TRBD1. The ends lost 6 bases at V and 4 bases at J; junction bases unmatched: 11. The germline CDR1 and CDR2 sequences are SGHAT and FQNNGV. This CDR3 comprises 15 residues. The CDR3 DNA sequence: TGTGCCAGCAGATCCGACAGGGCTCCATCCTATGGCTACACCTTC. It codes for CASRSDRAPSYGYTF.

Worth noting for this clone: The DNA is omitted, as the CDR3 cannot be located on it reliably, and the CDR3 follows TCRdb's listing. The V call is TRBV5-1, the J call TRBJ2-7; TRBD2 is the table's D call, not checked against the DNA. The CDR3 comprises 17 residues, both ends counted. Germline CDR1 is SGHRS and CDR2 is YFSETQ. CDR3 in amino acids: CASSSVGTGSGRSARYF.

The chain couples TRBV6-5 to TRBJ2-5, with TRBD2 as a possible D gene (5 bases). Trimming removed 1 base at V and 4 bases at J, with 16 bases between. The CDR3 consists of 16 residues. Germline V lookup: CDR1 MNHEY, CDR2 SVGAGI. CDR3 sequence reads: CASSYFYRRVGETQYF. CDR3 DNA: TGTGCCAGCAGTTACTTTTATCGGCGGGTGGGAGAGACCCAGTACTTC.

The V call is TRBV7-9, the J call TRBJ1-1, with D uncertain. Trimming removed 3 bases from V and 3 bases from J, with 11 bases in between. This CDR3 spans 14 amino acids. Germline CDR1 reads SEHNR; CDR2 reads FQNEAQ (reference sequence). In DNA, the CDR3 is TGTGCCAGCAGCTTTGACCGGAGGGACACTGAAGCTTTCTTT. Its translation is CASSFDRRDTEAFF.

This chain links TRBV29-1 with TRBJ2-1; 10 nucleotides match TRBD2. Per germline, CDR1 SQVTM and CDR2 ANQGSEA. The CDR3 sequence is 15 residues long. Trimming took 4 bases from V and 10 from J; bases not matched to a gene: 13. The CDR3 nucleotides read TGCAGCGTTGGAGGCCCCAGCGGGAGGGCCCGGGAGCAGTTCTTC. Its translation: CSVGGPSGRAREQFF.

V usage is TRBV4-1 and J usage is TRBJ1-3; D may be TRBD1 (6 bases). Germline CDR1 reads MGHRA; CDR2 reads YSYEKL. V dropped 4 bases and J dropped 4 bases, with 8 bases sitting between them. The CDR3 loop spans 13 amino acids. The CDR3 sequence is CASSRDRGNTIYF. CDR3 nucleotides: TGCGCCAGCAGCCGAGACAGGGGAAACACCATATATTTT.

The chain links TRBV19 to TRBJ2-3; 13 nucleotides line up with TRBD2. The CDR3 extends over 16 amino acids. Germline V gene data show CDR1 as LNHDA and CDR2 as SQIVND (reference sequence). The J segment lost 4 bases and the V segment lost 5 bases, leaving 6 bases of the junction unmatched. In DNA form, the CDR3 reads TGTGCCAGTAGTCGGACTAGCGGGAGTCCCGCAGATACGCAGTATTTT. Protein sequence: CASSRTSGSPADTQYF.

This clone was detected only once. The rearrangement links TRBV7-6 to TRBJ2-6, with a weak D call TRBD2 (5 bases). Germline CDR1 and CDR2: SGHVS and FNYEAQ. V was clipped by 5 bases and J by 2 bases, with 19 bases between them. CDR3 length equals 18 residues. Here the CDR3 reads CASSPRSGSEAGANVLTF. The DNA of the CDR3 is TGTGCCAGCAGCCCCCGGTCGGGTAGCGAAGCTGGGGCCAACGTCCTGACTTTC.

This chain connects TRBV6-5 to TRBJ2-2; 8 bases fit TRBD1. V shed 6 bases, J shed 6 bases, and the junction held 9 bases outside the gene matches. The CDR3 has 15 residues. Germline lookup yields CDR1 MNHEY and CDR2 SVGAGI. The CDR3, as DNA: TGTGCCAGCAGAAAGACAGGGGAAGGCGCCGGGGAGCTGTTTTTT. Protein: CASRKTGEGAGELFF.

The rearrangement joins TRBV11-2 to TRBJ2-7, with 9 bases aligning to TRBD1. The V and J ends lost 6 bases and 5 bases, in that order; junction bases with no gene match: 8. Germline CDR1 reads SGHAT; CDR2 reads FQNNGV. The CDR3 covers 14 residues. The CDR3 sequence: CASRPRQGGNEQYF. The CDR3 bases are TGTGCCAGCAGACCTAGACAGGGGGGCAACGAGCAGTACTTC.

The chain uses TRBV7-8 and TRBJ2-7; D ambiguous. This CDR3 comprises 14 residues. V was pared by 0 bases and J by 0 bases, with 6 bases between. The germline V gene has CDR1 SGHVS and CDR2 FQNEAQ. The CDR3 reads CASSLAGVSYEQYF. The DNA of the CDR3 is TGTGCCAGCAGCTTAGCGGGCGTCTCCTACGAGCAGTACTTC.

V and J are TRBV10-2 and TRBJ2-3, with 14 bases fitting TRBD2. CDR1 and CDR2 from the germline V gene are WSHSY and SAAADI. The CDR3 is 18 residues long. Trimming took 0 bases from V and 3 from J; bases not matched to a gene: 5. The chain's CDR3 is CASSESGTSGRRTDTQYF. As DNA, the CDR3 is TGCGCCAGCAGTGAGTCCGGGACTAGCGGGAGAAGAACAGATACGCAGTATTTT.

This chain uses TRBV10-1 with TRBJ2-6; D uncertain. This CDR3 contains 16 residues. V was trimmed by 6 bases and J by 0 bases, leaving 12 bases between them. Germline lookup yields CDR1 WNHNN and CDR2 SYGVQD (reference sequence). Here the CDR3 DNA reads TGCGCCAGCAGCCCCGGTTCAGGCTCTGGGGCCAACGTCCTGACTTTC. Translated, it gives CASSPGSGSGANVLTF.